The sequence of this T cell receptor (beta chain) was determined in a study of T cells after yellow fever vaccination. Study-wide results and limits: A large majority of primary-vaccination clones showed up again after the booster (roughly 96% CD4, almost 90% CD8). Of the clonotypes, a small share occurred in both CD4 and CD8 compartments.

From germline, CDR1 is SQVTM and CDR2 ANQGSEA. This CDR3 has 14 residues. V shed 4 bases and J shed 2 bases, with 13 bases lying between them. In this sample, this clonotype turned up a few times. Antigen specificity is unknown. They built TCR cDNA with 5'RACE template switching, a step that put in a universal primer site and UMIs. One entry per CDR3 protein, called by TCRdb with MiXCR from the 5' RACE reads. This sample has some 600,000 distinct CDR3 sequences, with roughly an eighth found just once. The source was PBMCs, collected on the day of the yellow fever booster vaccination. The rearrangement joins TRBV29-1 to TRBJ2-3, with TRBD2 as a possible D gene (6 bases). The origin of this receptor is a man aged 25-45 years who received the YFV17D yellow fever vaccine. The DNA of the CDR3 is TGCAGCGTTGCGGTGGCTAGCGACACAGATACGCAGTATTTT. It specifies CSVAVASDTDTQYF.